The 27 T cell receptor beta chains below were found in one sample sequenced in a study of T cell repertoires in cytomegalovirus infection. TCRdb re-derived calls from the reads in MiXCR, one entry per CDR3 protein. The sample has some 350,000 distinct CDR3 sequences; 15% to 20% are singletons. The specimen sequenced was PBMCs. All receptors derive from a human donor in good health (CMV status not recorded). Some clones in this sample may be carry-over from other donors' samples.

The genes are TRBV6-5 and TRBJ2-4; D is unclear. Between the trimmed V and J ends, which lost 0 bases and 7 bases, there was a span of 1 base. The germline V gene has CDR1 MNHEY and CDR2 SVGAGI. The CDR3 spans 11 residues. CDR3 DNA sequence: TGTGCCAGCAGTTACTCGAACATTCAGTACTTC. The encoded protein is CASSYSNIQYF.

The table lists this clonotype with a few counts. The V call is TRBV5-1, the J call TRBJ2-5; weak D call: TRBD2 (6 bases). Deletions cut 0 bases from V and 5 bases from J, with 17 bases between. Germline loops: CDR1 SGHRS, CDR2 YFSETQ. The CDR3 spans 16 residues. This CDR3 reads CASSLATVTAGETQYF. The CDR3 coding sequence is TGCGCCAGCAGCTTGGCCACAGTGACGGCGGGGGAGACCCAGTACTTC.

This clonotype was counted only a few times. This sequence joins TRBV7-9 and TRBJ2-5; 9 bases agree with TRBD2. The ends lost 2 bases at V and 4 bases at J; junction bases unmatched: 5. The germline gives CDR1 SEHNR, CDR2 FQNEAQ (reference sequence). The CDR3 is 15 residues long. The CDR3 sequence: CASSLFSGSGETQYF. Written as DNA, the CDR3 is TGTGCCAGCAGCTTATTTAGCGGGAGCGGAGAGACCCAGTACTTC.

The chain carries TRBV28 and TRBJ1-1; D not resolved. Germline-derived CDR1 and CDR2 are MDHEN and SYDVKM. This CDR3 contains 11 residues. V lost 4 bases to trimming and J lost 9 bases, with 9 bases between them. Here the CDR3 reads CASSWAAQAFF. The DNA of the CDR3 is TGTGCCAGCAGTTGGGCGGCCCAAGCTTTCTTT.

This clonotype appeared a single time. A much larger clone is a single base away; this may be a read error. V is TRBV12-3 or TRBV12-4 and J is TRBJ1-1, with D uncertain. V was trimmed by 6 bases and J by 4 bases, leaving 18 bases between them. This CDR3 contains 15 residues. CDR3 nucleotide sequence: TGTGCCAGCAGCCTATCACCCAAGGGAACCACTGAAGCTTTCTTT. It specifies CASSLSPKGTTEAFF.

The V and J genes are TRBV24-1 and TRBJ2-1; 8 nucleotides agree with TRBD2. The CDR3 is 17 amino acids. Germline CDR1 and CDR2: KGHDR and SFDVKD. Trimming removed 12 bases from V and 7 bases from J; junction bases left unmatched: 22. This CDR3 is CAAPYHRAGGEGNEQFF. The CDR3 nucleotides are TGTGCCGCCCCATACCATAGGGCGGGAGGAGAGGGAAATGAGCAGTTCTTC.

Many counts were recorded for this clonotype. This chain uses TRBV7-2 with TRBJ1-2, with 7 bases fitting TRBD1. Germline V lookup: CDR1 SGHTA, CDR2 FQGNSA. This CDR3 contains 17 residues. V shed 4 bases, J shed 1 base, and the junction held 12 bases outside the gene matches. The CDR3 sequence: CASSSQTGLPDNYGYTF. CDR3 DNA sequence: TGTGCCAGCAGCTCACAGACAGGGCTTCCCGATAACTATGGCTACACCTTC.

The chain is built from TRBV12-3 or TRBV12-4 and TRBJ1-5; D is possibly TRBD1 (6 bases). Trimming removed 7 bases from V and 1 base from J, with 8 bases in between. The CDR3 extends over 13 amino acids. CDR3 residues: CASTGQSNQPQHF. CDR3 nucleotide sequence: TGTGCCAGCACCGGACAGAGCAATCAGCCCCAGCATTTT.

The chain links TRBV6-2 or TRBV6-3 to TRBJ2-1; 12 bases agree with TRBD2. The CDR3 totals 16 residues. The ends lost 3 bases at V and 3 bases at J; junction bases unmatched: 3. Germline loops: CDR1 MNHEY, CDR2 SVGEGT. The DNA of the CDR3 is TGTGCCAGCAGTTATCGGACTAGCGGGATCTACAATGAGCAGTTCTTC. Protein: CASSYRTSGIYNEQFF.

This clonotype was counted at least ten times. The chain links TRBV12-3 or TRBV12-4 to TRBJ2-3, with 8 bases lining up with TRBD2. Trimming removed 4 bases from V and 10 bases from J; junction bases left unmatched: 16. The CDR3 has 16 amino acids. CDR3 DNA sequence: TGTGCCAGCAGTTCCTATCGGGGGGGAAAGCTCGAGGCGCAGTATTTT. It encodes CASSSYRGGKLEAQYF.

This clonotype was recorded at least ten times. V gene TRBV7-2 combines with J gene TRBJ2-1; TRBD2 might be the D (5 bases). Per the germline V gene, CDR1 is SGHTA and CDR2 is FQGNSA. The CDR3 totals 15 residues. The ends were cut back, 7 bases at V and 0 bases at J, with 13 bases in the middle. The CDR3 protein is CASTKSGNSYNEQFF. As DNA, the CDR3 is TGTGCCAGCACCAAATCGGGGAACTCCTACAATGAGCAGTTCTTC.

In its sample, this clonotype was seen many times. The chain carries TRBV4-1 and TRBJ1-5; 7 bases agree with TRBD1. CDR1 and CDR2 (germline): MGHRA, YSYEKL. V shed 2 bases, J shed 7 bases, and the junction held 8 bases outside the gene matches. The CDR3 is made up of 15 amino acids. The CDR3 here is CASSQTRQGGQPQHF. The CDR3 nucleotides read TGCGCCAGCAGCCAAACCCGACAGGGCGGACAGCCCCAGCATTTT.

This clonotype has ten or more counts. The chain combines TRBV7-6 with TRBJ2-3; 9 nucleotides match TRBD2. The V gene end was trimmed by 5 bases and the J gene end by 3 bases; junction bases not matched to a gene: 9. The CDR3 has 16 residues. The V gene's germline CDR1 is SGHVS and CDR2 FNYEAQ. The CDR3 is CASSKRRGGRTDTQYF. Here the CDR3 DNA reads TGTGCCAGCAGCAAACGGCGGGGGGGCAGAACAGATACGCAGTATTTT.

This clonotype was observed at least ten times. The gene calls are TRBV7-2 and TRBJ2-1; 14 bases line up with TRBD2. Germline assignment: CDR1 SGHTA and CDR2 FQGNSA. The CDR3 is 15 amino acids. Trimming cost V 5 bases and J 12 bases; bases outside gene matches: 9. Here the CDR3 reads CASSPGLAGVVGQFF. In nucleotides, the CDR3 is TGTGCCAGCAGCCCGGGACTAGCGGGAGTGGTAGGGCAGTTCTTC.

The chain uses TRBV19 and TRBJ1-5; the D gene is possibly TRBD1 (5 bases). CDR3 size: 15 residues. V was shortened by 4 bases and J by 2 bases, with 12 bases between the two germline ends. Germline V gene lookup returns CDR1 LNHDA and CDR2 SQIVND (reference sequence). CDR3 loop: CASSTPGVGNQPQHF. CDR3 coding DNA: TGTGCCAGTAGTACTCCGGGGGTAGGCAATCAGCCCCAGCATTTT.

J is TRBJ2-7 and V is TRBV29-1; D possibly uses TRBD1 or TRBD2 (5 bases each). V shed 5 bases and J shed 2 bases, with 16 bases lying between them. The CDR3 is 14 amino acids. Per the germline V gene, CDR1 is SQVTM and CDR2 is ANQGSEA. CDR3 sequence: CSVLGGGDAYEQYF. CDR3 nucleotides: TGCAGCGTTCTTGGAGGTGGGGACGCCTACGAGCAGTACTTC.

Ten or more counts support this clonotype. This chain uses TRBV7-8 with TRBJ1-4; no clear D. This CDR3 is built from 19 residues. V was clipped by 5 bases and J by 2 bases, with 24 bases between them. Germline CDR1 is SGHVS and CDR2 is FQNEAQ. In DNA form, the CDR3 reads TGTGCCAGCAGCATACTAGGGATCGCCGGACGGAGGACTAATGAAAAACTGTTTTTT. It encodes CASSILGIAGRRTNEKLFF. The variable domain in full, with the rest retrieved from reference TRBV7-8 and TRBJ1-4, is GAGVSQSPRYKVAKRGQDVALRCDPISGHVSLFWYQQALGQGPEFLTYFQNEAQLDKSGLPSDRFFAERPEGSVSTLKIQRTQQEDSAVYLCASSILGIAGRRTNEKLFFGSGTQLSVL.

The J gene is TRBJ2-1, the V gene TRBV2; the match to TRBD2 covers 9 bases. Trimming removed 10 bases from V and 8 bases from J; junction bases left unmatched: 15. The CDR3 sequence is 15 residues long. Per the germline V gene, CDR1 is SNHLY and CDR2 is FYNNEI. The CDR3 region has the DNA TGTGCCACAGCCGGTCGGAGCGGGGGGCGGGATGAGCAGTTCTTC. It yields the protein CATAGRSGGRDEQFF.

A few counts support this clonotype. This rearrangement joins TRBV7-9 to TRBJ1-1; a possible D gene is TRBD1 (5 bases). CDR1 and CDR2 from the germline V gene are SEHNR and FQNEAQ (reference sequence). V was cut by 4 bases and J by 11 bases, with 14 bases left in between. The CDR3 consists of 12 residues. CDR3 bases: TGTGCCAGCAGCTCGGGGGGTGGGAATGCTTTCTTT. Translating gives CASSSGGGNAFF. Complete variable domain (other parts from reference TRBV7-9 and TRBJ1-1): DTGVSQNPRHKITKRGQNVTFRCDPISEHNRLYWYRQTLGQGPEFLTYFQNEAQLEKSRLLSDRFSAERPKGSFSTLEIQRTEQGDSAMYLCASSSGGGNAFFGQGTRLTVV.

The chain recombines TRBV24-1 with TRBJ1-3; D possibly corresponds to TRBD1 (5 bases). This CDR3 region has 14 residues. V shed 10 bases and J shed 0 bases, with 12 bases lying between them. From germline, CDR1 is KGHDR and CDR2 SFDVKD. CDR3 DNA sequence: TGTGCCACAGGGGACGCGAGCTCTGGAAACACCATATATTTT. Residues: CATGDASSGNTIYF.

In this sample, this clonotype turned up a few times. This chain uses TRBV20-1 with TRBJ2-7, with D unclear. CDR1 and CDR2 from the germline V gene are DFQATT and SNEGSKA (reference sequence). Between the trimmed V and J ends, which lost 6 bases and 0 bases, there was a span of 15 bases. CDR3 length equals 14 residues. The CDR3 spells CSAAGRPSSYEQYF. DNA for the CDR3: TGCAGTGCCGCCGGGCGCCCGAGCTCCTACGAGCAGTACTTC.

This clonotype was seen a few times. J is TRBJ1-1 and V is TRBV12-3 or TRBV12-4; D uncertain. The CDR3 totals 14 residues. With 5 bases removed from V and 1 base from J, the gap between germline ends came to 11 bases. The CDR3 DNA sequence: TGTGCCAGCAGTGGCGGATCGGGGAACACTGAAGCTTTCTTT. Protein product: CASSGGSGNTEAFF.

This clonotype came up many times. The rearrangement links TRBV7-2 to TRBJ2-1, with D perhaps TRBD1 or TRBD2 (6 bases each). V shed 2 bases and J shed 8 bases, with 19 bases lying between them. CDR1 SGHTA and CDR2 FQGNSA come from the germline V gene. The CDR3 is made up of 16 amino acids. The CDR3 reads CASSLRGADSPHEQFF. The CDR3 DNA reads TGTGCCAGCAGCTTAAGGGGGGCCGACAGCCCACATGAGCAGTTCTTC. The full variable domain, rest sourced from reference TRBV7-2 and TRBJ2-1, is GAGVSQSPSNKVTEKGKDVELRCDPISGHTALYWYRQSLGQGLEFLIYFQGNSAPDKSGLPSDRFSAERTGGSVSTLTIQRTQQEDSAVYLCASSLRGADSPHEQFFGPGTRLTVL.

This clonotype was seen repeatedly, ten times or more. The J gene is TRBJ2-1, the V gene TRBV7-2, with D possibly matching TRBD1 (6 bases). Germline values: CDR1 SGHTA, CDR2 FQGNSA. Trimming removed 0 bases from V and 4 bases from J, with 13 bases in between. The CDR3 runs to 16 residues. The CDR3 nucleotides read TGTGCCAGCAGCTTAGCCCCCAGAACAGGGTACAATGAGCAGTTCTTC. Its translation: CASSLAPRTGYNEQFF.

This clonotype was detected many times. The V gene is TRBV7-8, the J gene TRBJ2-1, with 8 bases matching TRBD2. CDR3 length equals 15 residues. With V trimmed by 2 bases and J by 5 bases, 5 bases remained unmatched. Per germline, CDR1 SGHVS and CDR2 FQNEAQ. CDR3 sequence (DNA): TGTGCCAGCAGCTTATTGCGGGGGGCTAACAATGAGCAGTTCTTC. Amino acid sequence: CASSLLRGANNEQFF.

This clonotype came up once. This chain connects TRBV20-1 to TRBJ2-4; D may be TRBD2 (6 bases). Deletions cut 6 bases from V and 9 bases from J, with 12 bases between. The germline V gene has CDR1 DFQATT and CDR2 SNEGSKA (reference sequence). This CDR3 has 11 amino acids. The CDR3 loop is CSASVGGIQYF. The CDR3, as DNA: TGCAGTGCGAGCGTGGGGGGCATTCAGTACTTC.

Only a few counts were recorded for this clonotype. V and J are TRBV7-2 and TRBJ2-2, with 10 nucleotides matching TRBD2. Losses at the gene ends were 5 bases for V and 6 bases for J; bases not matched to a gene: 9. Germline V lookup: CDR1 SGHTA, CDR2 FQGNSA. CDR3 length: 16 residues. The CDR3, as DNA: TGTGCCAGCAGCGCGGGCGGCCTAGCGGGAGCCGGGGAGCTGTTTTTT. Amino acid sequence: CASSAGGLAGAGELFF. Complete variable domain (other parts from reference TRBV7-2 and TRBJ2-2): GAGVSQSPSNKVTEKGKDVELRCDPISGHTALYWYRQSLGQGLEFLIYFQGNSAPDKSGLPSDRFSAERTGGSVSTLTIQRTQQEDSAVYLCASSAGGLAGAGELFFGEGSRLTVL.